Listed below are T cell receptor beta chains from one sample, sequenced in a study of cytomegalovirus exposure and HLA in healthy donors. The protocol was immunoSEQ multiplex PCR, while the TCRdb copy is restricted to in-frame clones and leaves out a portion. The sample table sets out some 46,000 clones. The specimen was PBMCs. Receptors originate from a male donor in good health and CMV-seronegative. Both conserved end residues are part of each CDR3. A D gene is named only where the DNA matches it firmly. Clone size is stated in some rows and not others, as once, few, many or a class when expanded.

.	TRBV27	.	TRBJ2-6	CASSRGGANVLTF	TGTGCCAGCTCCCGGGGTGGGGCCAACGTCCTGACTTTC
TRBD1	TRBV2	.	TRBJ1-5	CASRGGQGAYQPQHF	TGTGCCAGCAGGGGGGGGCAGGGGGCCTATCAGCCCCAGCATTTT
TRBD1	TRBV6-5	.	TRBJ2-2	CASSYAGTGSGELFF	TGTGCCAGCAGTTACGCCGGGACAGGGTCCGGGGAGCTGTTTTTT
.	TRBV6-6	.	TRBJ1-1	CASRPSSGNTEAFF	TGTGCCAGCAGACCTTCATCAGGGAATACTGAAGCTTTCTTT
.	TRBV5-5	.	TRBJ2-7	CASSLTGSPYEQYF	TGTGCCAGCAGCTTGACCGGGTCTCCCTACGAGCAGTACTTC
TRBD1	TRBV11-1	medium-sized	TRBJ1-2	CASSRTGSYGYTF	TGTGCCAGCAGCCGGACAGGAAGCTATGGCTACACCTTC
.	TRBV15	.	TRBJ1-3	CATSSLLSSGNTIYF	TGTGCCACCAGCAGCTTATTGAGCTCTGGAAACACCATATATTTT
.	TRBV27	.	TRBJ2-1	CASSLHGNEQFF	TGTGCCAGCAGTTTACACGGGAATGAGCAGTTCTTC
TRBD1	TRBV19	.	TRBJ1-5	CASILRTGSNQPQHF	TGTGCCAGTATCCTACGGACAGGGAGCAATCAGCCCCAGCATTTT
TRBD2	TRBV28	.	TRBJ2-3	CASNLAGGPTDTQYF	TGTGCCAGCAACCTAGCGGGAGGGCCCACAGATACGCAGTATTTT
.	TRBV7-2	.	TRBJ1-5	CASSTGHISNQPQHF	TGTGCCAGCAGCACGGGACACATTAGCAATCAGCCCCAGCATTTT
.	TRBV7-9	.	TRBJ1-3	CASSLGAGEIFGNTIYF	TGTGCCAGCAGCTTAGGAGCAGGGGAAATCTTTGGAAACACCATATATTTT
TRBD1	TRBV2	.	TRBJ1-2	CASRADRGHVAYGYTF	TGTGCCAGCCGGGCGGACAGGGGGCATGTCGCCTATGGCTACACCTTC
TRBD2	TRBV7-6	.	TRBJ2-7	CASSLTSGGYEQYF	TGTGCCAGCAGCTTAACTAGCGGGGGTTACGAGCAGTACTTC
.	TRBV29-1	.	TRBJ1-3	CSVELRGENTIYF	TGCAGCGTTGAACTCAGGGGAGAAAACACCATATATTTT
.	TRBV2	.	TRBJ1-1	CASSGQYTRPNTEAFF	TGTGCCAGCAGTGGGCAGTACACTAGACCTAACACTGAAGCTTTCTTT
TRBD2	TRBV18	.	TRBJ2-3	CASSTGLATDTQYF	TGTGCCAGCTCAACGGGACTAGCGACAGATACGCAGTATTTT
TRBD1	TRBV4-1	.	TRBJ2-5	CASSQQMGQPTQYF	TGCGCCAGCAGCCAGCAAATGGGACAGCCGACCCAGTACTTC
.	TRBV28	.	TRBJ2-2	CAPCGTNTGELFF	TGTGCCCCTTGCGGGACGAACACCGGGGAGCTGTTTTTT
.	TRBV7-9	.	TRBJ2-3	CASSFSDTQYF	TGTGCCAGCAGCTTCTCAGATACGCAGTATTTT
.	TRBV2	.	TRBJ2-7	CASSESLKTYEQYF	TGTGCCAGCAGTGAGAGTCTAAAGACCTACGAGCAGTACTTC
.	TRBV6-1	medium-sized	TRBJ1-3	CATTAGESGNTIYF	TGTGCGACCACCGCGGGGGAGTCTGGAAACACCATATATTTT
TRBD2	TRBV5-1	.	TRBJ2-3	CASSLPSILAGGRDTQYF	TGCGCCAGCAGCTTGCCCAGTATACTAGCGGGAGGACGGGATACGCAGTATTTT
TRBD1	TRBV5-1	.	TRBJ2-7	CASMWRQGNEQYF	TGCGCCAGCATGTGGAGACAGGGAAACGAGCAGTACTTC
.	TRBV27	.	TRBJ1-5	CASRDRRRNQPQHF	TGTGCCAGCAGAGACAGGAGACGGAATCAGCCCCAGCATTTT
.	TRBV28	.	TRBJ1-2	CASSTPATGNYGYTF	TGTGCCAGCAGTACACCCGCAACAGGGAACTATGGCTACACCTTC